The rows below give T cell receptor beta chains drawn from one sample of a study of Graves' ophthalmopathy and Graves' hyperthyroidism. TCRdb analysed the multiplex PCR reads with MiXCR anew, one entry per CDR3 protein. The profile shows over a million distinct CDR3 sequences, about 36% of them singletons. The sample was peripheral blood or thyroid tissue (not recorded which). The receptors derive from an adult man with Graves' hyperthyroidism. CDR3s include the opening cysteine and the closing phenylalanine or tryptophan. The D gene is left open where the match is weak. For some rows the clone size is stated as once, few or many, or as a class when expanded; others skip it.

.,TRBJ1-4,TRBV29-1,.,TGCAGCGTTGAAGCCCCGGACTCCTCACAACCTTATAATGAAAAACTGTTTTTT,CSVEAPDSSQPYNEKLFF
TRBD2,TRBJ2-7,TRBV10-3,many,TGTGCCATCAGTGAGTCTACTAGCGGGGGGCGCGAGCAGTACTTC,CAISESTSGGREQYF
.,TRBJ2-7,TRBV28,few,TGTGCCAGCAGTTTCGCCAGGGGTTATACACGCGAGCAGTACTTC,CASSFARGYTREQYF
TRBD1,TRBJ2-6,TRBV15,.,TGTGCCACCAGCACCAGGGACAGGGGGCCCACTGAAGCTTTC,CATSTRDRGPTEAF
.,TRBJ1-4,TRBV15,many,TGTGCCACCAGCAGAAAGGGGGGCCTGGATGAAAAACTGTTTTTT,CATSRKGGLDEKLFF
TRBD1,TRBJ2-6,TRBV2,many,TGTGCCAGCAGTGGACAGGGGGCAGGTAGCCTCCCGGCCAACGTCCTGACTTTC,CASSGQGAGSLPANVLTF
.,TRBJ1-2,TRBV19,.,TGTGCCAGTAGTATTTCAGGGAGCTATGGCTACACCTTC,CASSISGSYGYTF
.,TRBJ1-3,TRBV9,few,TGTGCCAGCAGCGGGGAAAAAGGAAACACCATATATTTT,CASSGEKGNTIYF
TRBD2,TRBJ2-5,TRBV24-1,once,TGTGCCACCAGTGATCGTCCCGTCGGGAGGGCCGGGAACACCGGGGAGGCGGAGTACTTC,CATSDRPVGRAGNTGEAEYF
TRBD2,TRBJ2-5,TRBV5-1,few,TGCGCCAGCAGCCCGGAGGGACTAGCGGGATATCAAGAGACCCAGTACTTC,CASSPEGLAGYQETQYF
TRBD1,TRBJ2-2,TRBV29-1,.,TGCAGCGTTGGGACAGGGGGTGGCCTCGGGGAGCTGTTTTTT,CSVGTGGGLGELFF
.,TRBJ1-6,TRBV19,many,TGTGCCAGTATCGAGCAGAGTAATAATTCACCCCTCCACTTT,CASIEQSNNSPLHF
.,TRBJ1-2,TRBV10-3,few,TGTGCCGCATCCGTCGGGTATGACTATGGCTACACCTTC,CAASVGYDYGYTF
.,TRBJ1-1,TRBV10-3,few,TGTGCCACCACCGAGGGGGACACTGAAGCTTTCTTT,CATTEGDTEAFF
TRBD1,TRBJ2-7,TRBV3-1,few,TGTGCCAGCAGCCAAGGGCAGGGGGTGGTCTACGAGCAGTACTTC,CASSQGQGVVYEQYF
.,TRBJ2-2,TRBV7-6,.,TGTGCCAGCAGCTTATGGCCTAGCGCCAACACCGGGGAGCTGTTTTTT,CASSLWPSANTGELFF